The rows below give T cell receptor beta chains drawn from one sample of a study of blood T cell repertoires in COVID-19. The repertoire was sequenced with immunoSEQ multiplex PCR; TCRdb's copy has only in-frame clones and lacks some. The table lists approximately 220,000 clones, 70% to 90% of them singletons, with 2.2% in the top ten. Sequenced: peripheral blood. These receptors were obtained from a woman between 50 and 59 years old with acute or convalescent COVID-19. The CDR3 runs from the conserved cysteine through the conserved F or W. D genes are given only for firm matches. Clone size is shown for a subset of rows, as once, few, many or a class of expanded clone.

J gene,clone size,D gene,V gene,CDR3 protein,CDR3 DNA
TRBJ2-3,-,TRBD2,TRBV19,CASSKGTSGSTDTQYF,TGTGCCAGTAGTAAAGGGACTAGCGGTAGCACAGATACGCAGTATTTT
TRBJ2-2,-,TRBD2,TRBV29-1,CSVSGLAGGRITGELFF,TGCAGCGTTTCTGGACTAGCGGGGGGGCGGATCACCGGGGAGCTGTTTTTT
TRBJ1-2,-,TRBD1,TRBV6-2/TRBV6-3,CASSYRDRPNYGYTF,TGTGCCAGCAGTTACAGGGACAGACCCAACTATGGCTACACCTTC
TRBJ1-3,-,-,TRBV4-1,CASSQDEGFGNTIYF,TGCGCCAGCAGCCAAGATGAGGGTTTTGGAAACACCATATATTTT
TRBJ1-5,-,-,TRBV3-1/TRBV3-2,CASGVGHQPQHF,TGTGCCAGCGGCGTGGGGCATCAGCCCCAGCATTTT
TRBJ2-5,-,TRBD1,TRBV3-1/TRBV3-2,CASSQAGTETQYF,TGTGCCAGCAGCCAGGCCGGGACAGAAACCCAGTACTTC
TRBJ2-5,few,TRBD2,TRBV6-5,CASSGTSGWEETQYF,TGTGCCAGCAGCGGGACTAGCGGGTGGGAAGAGACCCAGTACTTC
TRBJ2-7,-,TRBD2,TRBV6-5,CASIPQLAGYEQYF,TGTGCCAGCATCCCCCAGCTAGCGGGATACGAGCAGTACTTC
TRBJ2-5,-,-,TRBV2,CASSGERVRGETQYF,TGTGCCAGCAGTGGGGAGAGGGTAAGAGGAGAGACCCAGTACTTC
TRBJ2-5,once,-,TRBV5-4,CASSLAGTSDGETQYF,TGTGCCAGCAGCTTGGCTGGCACCTCCGACGGGGAGACCCAGTACTTC
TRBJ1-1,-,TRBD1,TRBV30,CAWRGQGMGTEAFF,TGTGCCTGGAGGGGACAGGGAATGGGCACTGAAGCTTTCTTT
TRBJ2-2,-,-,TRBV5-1,CASSLTSGTGELFF,TGCGCCAGCAGCTTGACTTCGGGGACCGGGGAGCTGTTTTTT
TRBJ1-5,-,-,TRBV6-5,CASKEDGPTQHF,TGTGCCAGCAAGGAGGACGGCCCAACCCAGCATTTT
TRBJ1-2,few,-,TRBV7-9,CASSPPLRGYTF,TGTGCCAGCAGCCCGCCCCTCCGGGGCTACACCTTC
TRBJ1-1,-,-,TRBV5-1,CASSLRTVNTEAFF,TGCGCCAGCAGCCTTAGGACAGTGAACACTGAAGCTTTCTTT
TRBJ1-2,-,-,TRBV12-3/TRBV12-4,CASSLDGSDGYTF,TGTGCCAGCAGTTTAGACGGCAGCGATGGCTACACCTTC
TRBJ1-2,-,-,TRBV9,CASSGAGVHGYTF,TGTGCCAGCAGCGGCGCGGGGGTCCACGGCTACACCTTC
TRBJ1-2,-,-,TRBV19,CATSWEARHGYTF,TGTGCCACTTCTTGGGAGGCTCGACATGGCTACACCTTC
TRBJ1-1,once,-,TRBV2,CASKGKAEAFF,TGTGCCAGCAAGGGGAAGGCTGAAGCTTTCTTT
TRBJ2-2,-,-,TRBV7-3,CASSPQTGRGGELFF,TGTGCCAGCAGCCCACAGACAGGTCGAGGCGGGGAGCTGTTTTTT
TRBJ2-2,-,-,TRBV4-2,CASSQDPGLKGYTGELFF,TGTGCCAGCAGCCAAGACCCAGGGCTAAAAGGGTACACCGGGGAGCTGTTTTTT
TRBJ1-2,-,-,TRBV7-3,CASSLNGGGYGYTF,TGTGCCAGCAGCTTAAATGGGGGCGGCTATGGCTACACCTTC
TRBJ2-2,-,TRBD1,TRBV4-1,CASSQGVAGGTTGELFF,TGCGCCAGCAGCCAAGGGGTGGCAGGGGGAACCACCGGGGAGCTGTTTTTT
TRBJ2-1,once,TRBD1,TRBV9,CASSATGSSYNEQFF,TGTGCCAGCAGCGCGACAGGGAGCTCCTACAATGAGCAGTTCTTC
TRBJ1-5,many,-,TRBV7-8,CASSLGLQGPYSNQPQHF,TGTGCCAGCAGCTTAGGGCTACAGGGCCCATATAGCAATCAGCCCCAGCATTTT
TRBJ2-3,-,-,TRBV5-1,CASSLGSPRDTQYF,TGCGCCAGCAGCTTGGGGAGTCCTCGAGATACGCAGTATTTT
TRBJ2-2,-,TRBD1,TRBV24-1,CATRGNRDRGPGELFF,TGTGCCACCAGGGGAAACCGGGACAGGGGGCCCGGGGAGCTGTTTTTT
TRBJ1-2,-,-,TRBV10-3,CAISESTAAYGYTF,TGTGCCATCAGTGAGTCCACAGCAGCCTATGGCTACACCTTC
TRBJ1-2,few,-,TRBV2,CASEREGANYGYTF,TGTGCCAGCGAGAGGGAGGGAGCTAACTATGGCTACACCTTC
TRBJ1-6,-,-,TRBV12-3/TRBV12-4,CASSLIDNSPLHF,TGTGCCAGCAGTTTAATCGATAATTCACCCCTCCACTTT
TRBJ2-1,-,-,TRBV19,CASSMVSFAYNEQFF,TGTGCCAGTAGTATGGTTAGTTTCGCCTACAATGAGCAGTTCTTC
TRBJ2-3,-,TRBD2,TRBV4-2,CASSPGLAGGDTQYF,TGTGCCAGCAGCCCGGGACTAGCGGGAGGAGATACGCAGTATTTT
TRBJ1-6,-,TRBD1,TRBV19,CASSSGGTGDSPLHF,TGTGCCAGTAGTAGCGGCGGGACAGGGGATTCACCCCTCCACTTT
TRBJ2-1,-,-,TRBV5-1,CASSPSPGDLDEQFF,TGCGCCAGCAGCCCCTCCCCAGGGGACCTCGATGAGCAGTTCTTC
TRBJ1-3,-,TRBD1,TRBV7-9,CASSLSGGGNTIYF,TGTGCCAGCAGCTTATCAGGGGGCGGAAACACCATATATTTT
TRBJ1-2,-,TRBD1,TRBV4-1,CASSPLMGQPYGYTF,TGCGCCAGCAGCCCCTTAATGGGACAGCCCTATGGCTACACCTTC
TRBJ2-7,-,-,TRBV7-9,CASSGLGEQYF,TGTGCCAGCAGCGGACTGGGTGAGCAGTACTTC
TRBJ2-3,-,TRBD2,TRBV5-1,CASSRLAGGTDTQYF,TGCGCCAGCTCAAGACTAGCGGGGGGCACAGATACGCAGTATTTT
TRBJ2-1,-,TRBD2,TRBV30,CAWSASSSGEQFF,TGTGCCTGGAGTGCCTCCTCTAGCGGGGAGCAGTTCTTC
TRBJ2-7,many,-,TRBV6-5,CASSYSPGDYLYEQYF,TGTGCCAGCAGTTACTCGCCAGGGGACTATCTCTACGAGCAGTACTTC
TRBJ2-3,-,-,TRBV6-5,CASSLAVHSTDTQYF,TGTGCCAGCAGCCTCGCGGTACATAGCACAGATACGCAGTATTTT
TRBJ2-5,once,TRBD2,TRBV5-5,CASSLGLAGVLETQYF,TGTGCCAGCAGCTTGGGTTTGGCGGGAGTGTTGGAGACCCAGTACTTC
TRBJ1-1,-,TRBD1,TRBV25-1,CASSPRQGLLRGTEAFF,TGTGCCAGCAGCCCCCGACAGGGCCTCTTGAGGGGCACTGAAGCTTTCTTT
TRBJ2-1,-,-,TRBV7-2,CASSLSNYNEQFF,TGTGCCAGCAGCTTAAGCAACTACAATGAGCAGTTCTTC
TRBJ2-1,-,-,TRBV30,CAWSTVNEQFF,TGTGCCTGGAGTACAGTAAATGAGCAGTTCTTC
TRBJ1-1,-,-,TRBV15,CATSSISFNTEAFF,TGTGCCACCAGCAGTATCTCTTTTAACACTGAAGCTTTCTTT
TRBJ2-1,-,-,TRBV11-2,CASSLLRSNNEQFF,TGTGCCAGCAGCCTACTAAGGAGCAACAATGAGCAGTTCTTC
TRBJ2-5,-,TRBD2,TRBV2,CASSEWTSGGQKTQYF,TGTGCCAGCAGTGAATGGACTAGCGGGGGGCAGAAGACCCAGTACTTC
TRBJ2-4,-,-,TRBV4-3,CASSPQDLLAKNIQYF,TGCGCCAGCAGCCCCCAGGATCTTCTAGCCAAAAACATTCAGTACTTC
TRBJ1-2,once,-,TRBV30,CAWSALYGYTF,TGTGCCTGGAGTGCACTTTATGGCTACACCTTC
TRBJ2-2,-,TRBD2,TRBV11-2,CASSPAGTSGNTGELFF,TGTGCCAGCAGTCCGGCCGGGACTAGCGGGAACACCGGGGAGCTGTTTTTT
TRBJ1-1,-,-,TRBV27,CASSPGPSWDTEAFF,TGTGCCAGCAGTCCAGGCCCTTCTTGGGACACTGAAGCTTTCTTT
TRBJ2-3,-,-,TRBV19,CASSDPQGGTDTQYF,TGTGCCAGTAGCGACCCCCAGGGCGGCACAGATACGCAGTATTTT
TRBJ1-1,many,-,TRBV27,CASSLLRGTEAFF,TGTGCCAGCAGTCTCCTCCGGGGCACTGAAGCTTTCTTT
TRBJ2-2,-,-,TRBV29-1,CSAQQVNTGELFF,TGCAGCGCCCAACAGGTGAACACCGGGGAGCTGTTTTTT
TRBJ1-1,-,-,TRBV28,CASTYGGMNTEAFF,TGTGCCAGCACGTATGGGGGGATGAACACTGAAGCTTTCTTT
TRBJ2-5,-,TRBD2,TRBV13,CASSLRREVRETQYF,TGTGCCAGCAGCTTAAGGCGGGAGGTCAGAGAGACCCAGTACTTC
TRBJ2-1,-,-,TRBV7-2,CALASGRRNEQFF,TGTGCCCTCGCGAGCGGCCGTCGGAATGAGCAGTTCTTC
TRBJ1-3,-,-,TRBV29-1,CSVDDSGNTIYF,TGCAGCGTTGACGACAGTGGAAACACCATATATTTT